This T cell receptor (beta chain) appears in the sequencing data of a study of blood T cell repertoires in COVID-19. Study information: Both acute and convalescent COVID-19 samples were obtained from the United States, Italy and Spain. PBMCs, B-cell-depleted T cells, or T cells were the source of the cDNA or gDNA that made up the material.

Authors' methods: Nucleated cell counts were estimated from reference gene primer amplification. The protocol was immunoSEQ multiplex PCR, while the TCRdb copy is restricted to in-frame clones and leaves out a portion. For V, J and clone size, that table is used; D and trimming come from the DNA. This sample has about 180,000 clones; 70% to 90% occur once, and the top ten carry 15% to 20%. The Seattle site enrolled patients during active infection and followed them longitudinally. This clone has a handful of counts. V lost 7 bases, J lost 4 bases, and 13 bases lay in between. Germline CDR1 is LNHDA and CDR2 is SQIVND (reference sequence). This CDR3 region has 13 residues.

Sequencing used peripheral blood. This receptor was identified in a person between 65 and 79 years old with COVID-19, enrolled during active disease. The chain uses TRBV19 and TRBJ2-5, with D maybe TRBD1 (6 bases). Here the CDR3 DNA reads TGTGCCAGTAAGGGCAGGGGCAGAGAGACCCAGTACTTC. Encoded protein: CASKGRGRETQYF.